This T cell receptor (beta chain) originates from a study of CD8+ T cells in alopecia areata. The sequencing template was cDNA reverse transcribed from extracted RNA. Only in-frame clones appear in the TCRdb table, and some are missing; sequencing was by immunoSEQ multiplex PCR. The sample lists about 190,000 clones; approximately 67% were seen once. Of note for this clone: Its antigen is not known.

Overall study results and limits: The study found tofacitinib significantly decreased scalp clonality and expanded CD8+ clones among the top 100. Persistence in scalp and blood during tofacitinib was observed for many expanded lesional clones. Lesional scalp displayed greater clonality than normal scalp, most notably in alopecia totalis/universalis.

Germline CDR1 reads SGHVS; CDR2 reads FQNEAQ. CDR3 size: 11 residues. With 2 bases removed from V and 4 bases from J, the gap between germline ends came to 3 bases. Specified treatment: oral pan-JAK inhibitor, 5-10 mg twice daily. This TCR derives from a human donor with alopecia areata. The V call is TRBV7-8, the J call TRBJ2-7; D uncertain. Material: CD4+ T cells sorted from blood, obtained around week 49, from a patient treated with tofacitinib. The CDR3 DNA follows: TGTGCCAGCAGCTTACGGTACGAGCAGTACTTC. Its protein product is CASSLRYEQYF.